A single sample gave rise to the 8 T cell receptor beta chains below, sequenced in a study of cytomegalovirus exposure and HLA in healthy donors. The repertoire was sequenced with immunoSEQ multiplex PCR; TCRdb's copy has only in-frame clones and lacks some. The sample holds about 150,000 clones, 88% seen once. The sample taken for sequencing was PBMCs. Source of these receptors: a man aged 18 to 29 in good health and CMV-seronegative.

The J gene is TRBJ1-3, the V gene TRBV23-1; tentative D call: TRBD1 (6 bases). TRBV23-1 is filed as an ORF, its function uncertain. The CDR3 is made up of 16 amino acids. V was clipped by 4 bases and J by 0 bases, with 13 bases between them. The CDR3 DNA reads TGCGCCAGCAGTCGAGGGGGTAGGGTCTCTGGAAACACCATATATTTT. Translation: CASSRGGRVSGNTIYF.

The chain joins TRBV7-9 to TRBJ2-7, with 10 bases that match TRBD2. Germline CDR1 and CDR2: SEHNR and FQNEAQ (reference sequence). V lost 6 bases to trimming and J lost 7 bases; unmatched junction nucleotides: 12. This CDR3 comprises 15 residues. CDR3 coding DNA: TGTGCCAGCAGTCCGGAACTAGCGGGAAAAAAAGAGCAGTACTTC. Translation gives CASSPELAGKKEQYF.

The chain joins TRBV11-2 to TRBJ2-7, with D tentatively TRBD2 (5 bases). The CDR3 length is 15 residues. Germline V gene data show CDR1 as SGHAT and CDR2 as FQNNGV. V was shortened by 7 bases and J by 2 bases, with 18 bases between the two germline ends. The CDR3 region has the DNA TGTGCCAGCAACCTCGGGGAGTCAAGGACCTACGAGCAGTACTTC. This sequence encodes CASNLGESRTYEQYF.

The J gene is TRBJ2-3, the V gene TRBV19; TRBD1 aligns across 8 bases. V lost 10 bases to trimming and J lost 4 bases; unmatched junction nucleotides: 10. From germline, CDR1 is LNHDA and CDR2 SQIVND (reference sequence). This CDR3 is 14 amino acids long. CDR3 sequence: CATKPQGAADTQYF. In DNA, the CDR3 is TGTGCCACTAAGCCCCAGGGGGCCGCAGATACGCAGTATTTT.

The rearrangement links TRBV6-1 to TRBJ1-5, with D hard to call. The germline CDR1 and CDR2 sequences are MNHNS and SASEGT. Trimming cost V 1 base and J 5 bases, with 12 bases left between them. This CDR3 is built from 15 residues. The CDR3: CASSEVRGLYQPQHF. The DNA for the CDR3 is TGTGCCAGCAGTGAAGTCCGGGGTTTGTATCAGCCCCAGCATTTT.

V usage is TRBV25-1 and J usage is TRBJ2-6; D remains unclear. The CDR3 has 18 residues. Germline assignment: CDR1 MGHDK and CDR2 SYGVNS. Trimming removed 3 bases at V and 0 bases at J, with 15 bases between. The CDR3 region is CASSDWNSFTSGANVLTF. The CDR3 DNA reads TGTGCCAGCAGTGATTGGAACAGTTTTACCTCTGGGGCCAACGTCCTGACTTTC.

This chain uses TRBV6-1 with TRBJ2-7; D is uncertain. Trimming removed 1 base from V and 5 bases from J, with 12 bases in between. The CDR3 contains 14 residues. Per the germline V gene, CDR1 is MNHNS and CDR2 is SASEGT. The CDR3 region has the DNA TGTGCCAGCAGTGAAGAAGCAGACACAGACGAGCAGTACGTC. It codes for CASSEEADTDEQYV.

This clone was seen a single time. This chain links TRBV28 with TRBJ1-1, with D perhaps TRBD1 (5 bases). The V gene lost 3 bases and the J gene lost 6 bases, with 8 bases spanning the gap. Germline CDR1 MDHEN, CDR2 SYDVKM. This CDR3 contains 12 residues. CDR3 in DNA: TGTGCCAGCAGTTTCCGGGGGGCTGAAGCTTTCTTT. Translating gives CASSFRGAEAFF. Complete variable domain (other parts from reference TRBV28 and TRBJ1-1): DVKVTQSSRYLVKRTGEKVFLECVQDMDHENMFWYRQDPGLGLRLIYFSYDVKMKEKGDIPEGYSVSREKKERFSLILESASTNQTSMYLCASSFRGAEAFFGQGTRLTVV.